What follows are 23 T cell receptor beta chains derived from one specimen sequenced in a study of cytomegalovirus exposure and HLA in healthy donors. The PCR ran on 60 Vbeta and 13 Jbeta primers. The method was immunoSEQ multiplex PCR; TCRdb's version includes in-frame clones alone and lacks a portion of them. The sample yields about 110,000 clones, approximately 83% seen once. Material: PBMCs. The receptor source for this set is a man aged 40-50 years in good health and CMV-seronegative.

This clone was observed once. The chain carries TRBV19 and TRBJ1-5, with TRBD1 as a possible D gene (5 bases). The length of the CDR3 is 15 residues. V shed 5 bases and J shed 6 bases, with 17 bases lying between them. Looked up from germline, CDR1 is LNHDA and CDR2 is SQIVND (reference sequence). Written as DNA, the CDR3 is TGTGCCAGTAGTGGGGGGATCTTTACAAGTCAGCCCCAGCATTTT. Translated: CASSGGIFTSQPQHF.

V gene TRBV6-6 combines with J gene TRBJ1-5; unclear D gene. Germline values: CDR1 MNHNY, CDR2 SVGAGI (reference sequence). V was cut by 6 bases and J by 6 bases, with 18 bases left in between. The CDR3 spans 15 residues. CDR3 amino acids: CASRYDYGVSQPQHF. CDR3 nucleotide sequence: TGTGCCAGCAGGTACGACTATGGGGTTAGTCAGCCCCAGCATTTT.

The chain recombines TRBV30 with TRBJ1-3; D possibly corresponds to TRBD1 (5 bases). Trimming stripped 6 bases from V and 2 bases from J, with 14 bases between. CDR1 and CDR2 from the germline V gene are GTSNPN and SVGIG (reference sequence). The CDR3 sequence is 14 residues long. DNA of the CDR3: TGTGCCTGCCCCGGCGGGGCAACTGGAAACACCATATATTTT. This translates into CACPGGATGNTIYF. The full variable domain, its missing parts supplied by reference TRBV30 and TRBJ1-3, is SQTIHQWPATLVQPVGSPLSLECTVEGTSNPNLYWYRQAAGRGLQLLFYSVGIGQISSEVPQNLSASRPQDRQFILSSKKLLLSDSGFYLCACPGGATGNTIYFGEGSWLTVV.

This chain links TRBV7-2 with TRBJ2-7; 11 bases are shared with TRBD2. Germline values: CDR1 SGHTA, CDR2 FQGNSA. The CDR3 runs to 18 residues. Trimming took 3 bases from V and 3 from J; bases not matched to a gene: 13. CDR3 loop: CASSFGASGGPKHYEQYF. The CDR3 nucleotides are TGTGCCAGCAGCTTCGGGGCTAGCGGGGGGCCGAAGCACTACGAGCAGTACTTC.

The chain couples TRBV5-1 to TRBJ1-5; D remains unclear. The CDR3 runs 13 residues. CDR1 and CDR2 (germline): SGHRS, YFSETQ. Trimming removed 4 bases from V and 6 bases from J, with 11 bases in between. CDR3: CASSVGDGQPQHF. Here the CDR3 DNA reads TGCGCCAGCAGCGTCGGGGATGGTCAGCCCCAGCATTTT.

The chain is built from TRBV7-2 and TRBJ1-5, with D perhaps TRBD1 (5 bases). Germline-derived CDR1 and CDR2 are SGHTA and FQGNSA. The ends were cut back, 5 bases at V and 4 bases at J, with 9 bases in the middle. The CDR3 spans 13 residues. The CDR3 DNA is TGTGCCAGCAGCGACAGCCCTAATCAGCCCCAGCATTTT. Translation gives CASSDSPNQPQHF.

The rearrangement links TRBV6-1 to TRBJ2-7; D is ambiguous. This CDR3 spans 14 amino acids. CDR1 MNHNS and CDR2 SASEGT come from the germline V gene. Trimming took 6 bases from V and 0 from J, leaving 12 bases between them. CDR3 protein: CASRVPSSSYEQYF. CDR3 sequence (DNA): TGTGCCAGCAGAGTCCCTTCTAGCTCCTACGAGCAGTACTTC.

The chain's CDR3 is CASSAGLAGGRGTGELFF. The CDR3 region has the DNA TGTGCCAGCAGCGCCGGGCTAGCGGGGGGGAGGGGCACCGGGGAGCTGTTTTTT. The chain carries TRBV9 and TRBJ2-2; TRBD2 aligns across 12 bases. The junction had 10 bases not matched to a gene; V was cut back by 3 bases and J by 4 bases. The CDR3 runs to 18 residues. The germline V gene encodes CDR1 SGDLS and CDR2 YYNGEE.

The rearrangement links TRBV6-1 to TRBJ2-7, with 10 bases lining up with TRBD1. Germline V gene data show CDR1 as MNHNS and CDR2 as SASEGT. This CDR3 contains 15 residues. V trimming: 5 bases; J trimming: 4 bases; junction bases outside the gene matches: 8. The CDR3 sequence is CASSPQGDRGYEQYF. Written as DNA, the CDR3 is TGTGCCAGCAGTCCCCAGGGGGACAGGGGATACGAGCAGTACTTC.

The chain links TRBV7-2 to TRBJ1-3; perhaps TRBD1 as D (5 bases). The germline V and J ends were trimmed by 5 bases and 1 base, with 12 bases remaining between them. The CDR3 is made up of 15 amino acids. Germline assignment: CDR1 SGHTA and CDR2 FQGNSA. The CDR3 loop is CASSPPGESGNTIYF. CDR3 coding DNA: TGTGCCAGCAGCCCGCCGGGGGAATCTGGAAACACCATATATTTT.

This clone showed up just a few times. This chain connects TRBV6-5 to TRBJ1-5; the D gene is possibly TRBD1 (5 bases). With 6 bases removed from V and 10 bases from J, the gap between germline ends came to 16 bases. CDR3 size: 13 residues. In germline, CDR1 is MNHEY, CDR2 SVGAGI. The CDR3 is CASRAWRGEPQHF. The CDR3 DNA is TGTGCCAGCAGGGCCTGGAGGGGAGAACCCCAGCATTTT.

The chain joins TRBV7-9 to TRBJ1-1; no definite D call. This CDR3 has 15 amino acids. Trimming stripped 1 base from V and 0 bases from J, with 9 bases between. Germline V gives CDR1 SEHNR, CDR2 FQNEAQ (reference sequence). CDR3 region: CASSLGAAMNTEAFF. CDR3 sequence (DNA): TGTGCCAGCAGCTTAGGGGCAGCTATGAACACTGAAGCTTTCTTT. Combining the CDR3 with reference TRBV7-9 and TRBJ1-1 gives the whole variable domain DTGVSQNPRHKITKRGQNVTFRCDPISEHNRLYWYRQTLGQGPEFLTYFQNEAQLEKSRLLSDRFSAERPKGSFSTLEIQRTEQGDSAMYLCASSLGAAMNTEAFFGQGTRLTVV.

The J gene is TRBJ2-5, the V gene TRBV18; D unresolved. The CDR3 is 12 residues long. Germline lookup yields CDR1 KGHSH and CDR2 LQKENI. V shed 3 bases and J shed 1 base, with 3 bases lying between them. In DNA form, the CDR3 reads TGTGCCAGCTCACCTATCCAAGAGACCCAGTACTTC. Amino acids: CASSPIQETQYF.

The V call is TRBV4-1, the J call TRBJ1-2; D is possibly TRBD1 (6 bases). Trimming left V 1 base short and J 0 bases short, with 12 bases between. This CDR3 is 16 amino acids long. Germline CDR1 is MGHRA and CDR2 is YSYEKL. CDR3 protein: CASSQGIQGTNYGYTF. CDR3 sequence (DNA): TGCGCCAGCAGCCAAGGAATACAGGGAACTAACTATGGCTACACCTTC.

This rearrangement joins TRBV7-9 to TRBJ1-3, with unresolved D. Germline lookup yields CDR1 SEHNR and CDR2 FQNEAQ (reference sequence). The CDR3 contains 14 residues. The V gene lost 5 bases and the J gene lost 3 bases, with 11 bases spanning the gap. The CDR3 nucleotides are TGTGCCAGCAGCCAGGACGGACTTGGAAACACCATATATTTT. Protein: CASSQDGLGNTIYF.

The chain has TRBV18 and TRBJ1-6; possibly TRBD1 for D (5 bases). The CDR3 has 15 residues. V dropped 4 bases and J dropped 7 bases, with 14 bases sitting between them. Germline-derived CDR1 and CDR2 are KGHSH and LQKENI. CDR3 sequence: CASSLQVHPNSPLHF. The CDR3 DNA reads TGTGCCAGCTCACTACAGGTGCACCCCAATTCACCCCTCCACTTT. Full variable domain (missing parts from reference TRBV18 and TRBJ1-6): NAGVMQNPRHLVRRRGQEARLRCSPMKGHSHVYWYRQLPEEGLKFMVYLQKENIIDESGMPKERFSAEFPKEGPSILRIQQVVRGDSAAYFCASSLQVHPNSPLHFGNGTRLTVT.

The chain combines TRBV6-1 with TRBJ1-1; no definite D call. V shed 4 bases and J shed 1 base, with 10 bases lying between them. The CDR3 covers 14 residues. CDR1 is MNHNS and CDR2 is SASEGT in the germline V gene. The CDR3 here is CASSADIWNTEAFF. The CDR3 DNA is TGTGCCAGCAGTGCCGACATCTGGAACACTGAAGCTTTCTTT.

V is TRBV16 and J is TRBJ2-6; D remains ambiguous. This CDR3 is built from 17 residues. In germline, CDR1 is KGHSY, CDR2 FQNENV. V was shortened by 5 bases and J by 0 bases, with 14 bases between the two germline ends. The chain's CDR3 is CASSEGGLGSGANVLTF. For the CDR3, the DNA is TGTGCCAGCAGCGAAGGCGGTCTAGGCTCTGGGGCCAACGTCCTGACTTTC.

The J gene is TRBJ1-1, the V gene TRBV29-1; 8 bases are shared with TRBD1. Germline lookup yields CDR1 SQVTM and CDR2 ANQGSEA. The CDR3 totals 14 residues. Trimming took 7 bases from V and 1 from J; bases not matched to a gene: 8. The CDR3 coding sequence is TGCAGCGCTGGGCAGGGGGCTAGGAACACTGAAGCTTTCTTT. It codes for CSAGQGARNTEAFF. The full variable domain, its missing parts supplied by reference TRBV29-1 and TRBJ1-1, is SAVISQKPSRDICQRGTSLTIQCQVDSQVTMMFWYRQQPGQSLTLIATANQGSEATYESGFVIDKFPISRPNLTFSTLTVSNMSPEDSSIYLCSAGQGARNTEAFFGQGTRLTVV.

The chain uses TRBV6-5 and TRBJ1-1, with D possibly being TRBD1 (5 bases). Per germline, CDR1 MNHEY and CDR2 SVGAGI. Trimming removed 4 bases from V and 0 bases from J, with 15 bases in between. The CDR3 spans 16 residues. The CDR3 region is CASSSAGFRMNTEAFF. CDR3 DNA: TGTGCCAGCAGTTCCGCAGGGTTTAGAATGAACACTGAAGCTTTCTTT.

The V and J genes are TRBV7-3 and TRBJ2-2; perhaps TRBD2 as D (5 bases). The CDR3 runs 16 residues. Trimming took 4 bases from V and 3 from J, leaving 15 bases between them. Germline CDR1 SGHTA, CDR2 FQGTGA. CDR3 loop: CASSSQAVLDTGELFF. The CDR3 nucleotides read TGTGCCAGCAGCTCCCAAGCGGTTTTGGACACCGGGGAGCTGTTTTTT.

The chain carries TRBV2 and TRBJ2-3, with 12 nucleotides matching TRBD2. Germline V gives CDR1 SNHLY, CDR2 FYNNEI. This CDR3 region has 16 residues. V shed 5 bases and J 5 bases; nucleotides not matched to a gene: 8. The CDR3 sequence: CASSPGLAGSVDTQYF. CDR3 nucleotide sequence: TGTGCCAGCAGTCCTGGACTAGCGGGGTCAGTAGATACGCAGTATTTT. The full variable domain, rest sourced from reference TRBV2 and TRBJ2-3, is EPEVTQTPSHQVTQMGQEVILRCVPISNHLYFYWYRQILGQKVEFLVSFYNNEISEKSEIFDDQFSVERPDGSNFTLKIRSTKLEDSAMYFCASSPGLAGSVDTQYFGPGTRLTVL.

V usage is TRBV30 and J usage is TRBJ1-1, with D perhaps TRBD1 (5 bases). Germline V lookup: CDR1 GTSNPN, CDR2 SVGIG (reference sequence). Deletions cut 0 bases from V and 8 bases from J, with 10 bases between. The CDR3 is made up of 12 amino acids. This chain's CDR3 is CAWSVQAGEAFF. CDR3 coding DNA: TGTGCCTGGAGTGTACAGGCTGGAGAAGCTTTCTTT.